Given below is one T cell receptor beta chain in context. Its antigen is still unknown. The PCR made use of 60 Vbeta and 13 Jbeta primers. In the authors' methods: Later work found approximately 87 million unique TCR beta chains, with roughly 11 million shared. Generated by immunoSEQ multiplex PCR, the TCRdb table keeps only in-frame clones and is missing some. That table furnishes V, J and clone size, whereas the DNA furnished D and trimming. The sample shows about 130,000 clones, 65% to 90% of them seen only once. The data belong to a study of cytomegalovirus exposure and HLA in healthy donors. Per the germline V gene, CDR1 is SNHLY and CDR2 is FYNNEI. Trimming took 1 base from V and 10 from J; bases not matched to a gene: 7. The CDR3 is 15 residues long. Regarding the study as a whole: Per published accounts, TCR beta sequences correctly predicted the HLA-A and HLA-B alleles of most subjects. Presence/absence analyses assumed roughly uniform sequencing depth across donors.

The clonotype originates from a girl aged 2-9 years in good health and CMV-seronegative. The rearrangement uses TRBV2 and TRBJ1-6, with 7 bases lining up with TRBD1. Sequencing used PBMCs. CDR3 amino acids: CASSEGQGVNSPLHF. DNA of the CDR3: TGTGCCAGCAGTGAAGGACAGGGAGTGAACTCACCCCTCCACTTT.